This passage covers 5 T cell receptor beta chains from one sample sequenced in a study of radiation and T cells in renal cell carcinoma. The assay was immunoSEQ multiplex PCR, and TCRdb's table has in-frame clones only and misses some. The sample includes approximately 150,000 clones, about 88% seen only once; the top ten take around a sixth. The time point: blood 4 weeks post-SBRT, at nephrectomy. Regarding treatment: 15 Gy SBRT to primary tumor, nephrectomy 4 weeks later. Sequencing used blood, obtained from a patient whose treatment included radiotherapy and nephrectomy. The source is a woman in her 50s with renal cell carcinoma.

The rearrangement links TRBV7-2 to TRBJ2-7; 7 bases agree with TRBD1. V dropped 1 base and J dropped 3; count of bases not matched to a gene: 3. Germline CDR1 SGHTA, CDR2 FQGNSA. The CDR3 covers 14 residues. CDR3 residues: CASSLGQGDYEQYF. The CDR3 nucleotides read TGTGCCAGCAGCTTAGGCCAGGGGGACTACGAGCAGTACTTC.

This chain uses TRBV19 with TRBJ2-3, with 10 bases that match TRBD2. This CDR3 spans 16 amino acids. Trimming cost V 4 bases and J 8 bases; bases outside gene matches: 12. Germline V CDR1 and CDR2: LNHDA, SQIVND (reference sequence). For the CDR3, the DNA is TGTGCCAGTAGTAGCAAAACTAGCGGGGTCCCGGCTACGCAGTATTTT. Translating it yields CASSSKTSGVPATQYF.

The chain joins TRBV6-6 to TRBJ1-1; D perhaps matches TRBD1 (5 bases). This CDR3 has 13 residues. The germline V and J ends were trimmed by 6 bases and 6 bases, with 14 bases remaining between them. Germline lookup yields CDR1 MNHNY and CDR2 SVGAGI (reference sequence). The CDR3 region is CASRPPGAPEAFF. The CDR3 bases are TGTGCCAGCAGACCACCTGGGGCCCCTGAAGCTTTCTTT.

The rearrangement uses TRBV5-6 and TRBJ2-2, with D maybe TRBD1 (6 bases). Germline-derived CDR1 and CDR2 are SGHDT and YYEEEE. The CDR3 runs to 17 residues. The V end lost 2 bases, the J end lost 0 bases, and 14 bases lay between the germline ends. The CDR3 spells CASSFRLTGTNTGELFF. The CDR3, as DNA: TGTGCCAGCAGCTTCCGCCTGACAGGAACGAACACCGGGGAGCTGTTTTTT.

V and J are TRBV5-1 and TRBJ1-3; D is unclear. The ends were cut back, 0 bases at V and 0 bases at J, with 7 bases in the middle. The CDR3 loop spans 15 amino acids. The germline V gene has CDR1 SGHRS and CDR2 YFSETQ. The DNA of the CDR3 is TGCGCCAGCAGCTTGGGCCAATCCTCTGGAAACACCATATATTTT. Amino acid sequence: CASSLGQSSGNTIYF.